Listed here are 27 T cell receptor beta chains from one sample, sequenced in a study of cytomegalovirus exposure and HLA in healthy donors. A multiplex PCR was run with 60 Vbeta primers and 13 Jbeta primers. Using immunoSEQ multiplex PCR, the repertoire was profiled, and TCRdb retains in-frame clones only, with some absent. The repertoire includes 95,000 to 150,000 clones, over 60% of them detected once, and less than 3% sits in the top ten. The sequenced sample was PBMCs. The receptor set was obtained from a woman aged 40 to 50 in good health and CMV-seropositive.

The chain carries TRBV7-2 and TRBJ2-7; 8 bases match TRBD2. From germline, CDR1 is SGHTA and CDR2 FQGNSA. The CDR3 extends over 15 amino acids. The V gene end was trimmed by 5 bases and the J gene end by 4 bases; junction bases not matched to a gene: 10. The CDR3 here is CASSAPGGSSYEQYF. The CDR3 DNA sequence: TGTGCCAGCAGCGCCCCGGGGGGGAGCTCTTACGAGCAGTACTTC.

This sequence joins TRBV6-1 and TRBJ1-2; 11 bases align to TRBD1. The germline V gene has CDR1 MNHNS and CDR2 SASEGT. With V trimmed by 6 bases and J by 3 bases, 6 bases remained unmatched. There are 15 residues in the CDR3. DNA for the CDR3: TGTGCCAGCAGCATCGGACAGGGGGCGTACTATGGCTACACCTTC. This sequence encodes CASSIGQGAYYGYTF.

The CDR3 DNA sequence: TGTGCCAGCAGACAGGGGGCTGAGGAAAAACTGTTTTTT. Amino acids: CASRQGAEEKLFF. The chain is built from TRBV19 and TRBJ1-4; 10 bases fit TRBD1. The germline gives CDR1 LNHDA, CDR2 SQIVND (reference sequence). The J segment lost 8 bases and the V segment lost 9 bases, leaving 6 bases of the junction unmatched. The CDR3 covers 13 residues.

Only a few counts were recorded for this clone. The same CDR3 is also encoded by other DNA sequences in this sample. V usage is TRBV19 and J usage is TRBJ1-2; D unresolved. The CDR3 runs to 15 residues. V was pared by 0 bases and J by 4 bases, with 12 bases between. Germline values: CDR1 LNHDA, CDR2 SQIVND (reference sequence). CDR3 sequence reads: CASSIDQSGIYGYTF. The CDR3 DNA sequence: TGTGCCAGTAGTATAGATCAGTCGGGGATCTATGGCTACACCTTC.

The CDR3 is CASSPSGTSQGETQYF. CDR3 coding DNA: TGTGCCAGCAGCCCTAGCGGGACCTCCCAAGGGGAGACCCAGTACTTC. V gene TRBV21-1 combines with J gene TRBJ2-5; the DNA was not used to check the table's D call, TRBD2. TRBV21-1 is noted as a pseudogene. The CDR3 is 16 amino acids.

The V gene is TRBV7-2, the J gene TRBJ2-7, with TRBD1 matching over 11 bases. This CDR3 has 15 amino acids. J was trimmed by 3 bases and V by 3 bases; bases with no gene match: 4. Germline CDR1 SGHTA, CDR2 FQGNSA. CDR3 loop: CASSFGGTGGYEQYF. The CDR3 nucleotides are TGTGCCAGCAGCTTCGGGGGGACAGGGGGCTACGAGCAGTACTTC.

The chain is built from TRBV18 and TRBJ2-3, with a tentative D call TRBD1 (6 bases). Trimming removed 1 base from V and 0 bases from J, with 8 bases in between. This CDR3 has 15 amino acids. Germline CDR1 and CDR2: KGHSH and LQKENI. CDR3 protein: CASSPLQGSTDTQYF. CDR3 nucleotide sequence: TGTGCCAGCTCACCACTACAGGGAAGCACAGATACGCAGTATTTT.

This clone appeared once. In DNA, the CDR3 is TGCGCCAGCAGCGTGACAGTGAATGAAAAACTGTTTTTT. Its translation: CASSVTVNEKLFF. The chain carries TRBV5-1 and TRBJ1-4; D is perhaps TRBD1 (5 bases). CDR1 and CDR2 (germline): SGHRS, YFSETQ. This CDR3 has 13 amino acids. V lost 4 bases to trimming and J lost 5 bases, with 9 bases between them.

The gene calls are TRBV6-4 and TRBJ2-5; the D gene is possibly TRBD2 (6 bases). The CDR3 totals 17 residues. CDR1 is MRHNA and CDR2 is SNTAGT in the germline V gene. V dropped 2 bases and J dropped 2 bases, with 18 bases sitting between them. CDR3 DNA: TGTGCCAGCAGTGACGGTTGCGGGGCCTGGGGGCAAGAGACCCAGTACTTC. It is translated as CASSDGCGAWGQETQYF.

The chain links TRBV11-2 to TRBJ2-7; D uncertain. The V end was cut by 4 bases, the J end by 4 bases, with 14 bases between. This CDR3 comprises 14 residues. CDR1 is SGHAT and CDR2 is FQNNGV in the germline V gene. Written as DNA, the CDR3 is TGTGCCAGCAGCTCGATGACTGGCGGATACGAGCAGTACTTC. It encodes CASSSMTGGYEQYF.

This sequence joins TRBV4-1 and TRBJ2-7; TRBD2 agrees at 7 bases. There are 18 residues in the CDR3. Germline V gene data show CDR1 as MGHRA and CDR2 as YSYEKL. The V gene end was trimmed by 1 base and the J gene end by 2 bases; junction bases not matched to a gene: 14. The CDR3, as DNA: TGCGCCAGCAGCCAAGGTTTAGCTAGCGGAACACGAACCTACGAGCAGTACTTC. Protein: CASSQGLASGTRTYEQYF.

CDR3 region: CATSRARQDMNTEAFF. In nucleotides, the CDR3 is TGTGCCACCAGCAGAGCCCGACAGGATATGAACACTGAAGCTTTCTTT. The chain combines TRBV15 with TRBJ1-1, with TRBD1 as a possible D gene (6 bases). The CDR3 contains 16 residues. Per germline, CDR1 LNHNV and CDR2 YYDKDF (reference sequence). V was clipped by 1 base and J by 0 bases, with 12 bases between them.

The J gene is TRBJ2-5, the V gene TRBV2; 7 bases line up with TRBD1. The germline V gene has CDR1 SNHLY and CDR2 FYNNEI. The CDR3 sequence is 13 residues long. J gave up 6 bases and V 7 bases, and 8 bases lay outside the gene matches. The CDR3 region has the DNA TGTGCCAGCACTGACAGGGCCCTGCAGACCCAGTACTTC. Protein sequence: CASTDRALQTQYF.

The chain carries TRBV10-3 and TRBJ1-2; D is uncertain. V lost 7 bases and J lost 6, with 15 bases in between. CDR1 ENHRY and CDR2 SYGVKD come from the germline V gene. There are 13 residues in the CDR3. The CDR3 DNA follows: TGTGCCATCAACAAGAACGGGGAGGATGGCTACACCTTC. It is translated as CAINKNGEDGYTF.

The genes are TRBV5-4 and TRBJ2-7; 7 nucleotides line up with TRBD1. This CDR3 contains 13 residues. J was trimmed by 3 bases and V by 4 bases; bases with no gene match: 4. Per germline, CDR1 SGHNT and CDR2 YYREEE (reference sequence). The CDR3 DNA reads TGTGCCAGCAGCCCACAGGGGAACTACGAGCAGTACTTC. It codes for CASSPQGNYEQYF.

The chain recombines TRBV6-1 with TRBJ1-4, with D possibly being TRBD1 (5 bases). Trimming removed 11 bases from V and 8 bases from J, with 18 bases in between. Germline CDR1 MNHNS, CDR2 SASEGT. This CDR3 has 13 residues. Written as DNA, the CDR3 is TGTGCCGGCCGGGGGGGGAATAGGGAAAAACTGTTTTTT. Translating gives CAGRGGNREKLFF.

The chain uses TRBV7-9 and TRBJ1-5, with 11 positions matching TRBD1. The CDR3 contains 17 residues. Trimming removed 1 base from V and 7 bases from J; junction bases left unmatched: 9. CDR1 SEHNR and CDR2 FQNEAQ come from the germline V gene (reference sequence). In nucleotides, the CDR3 is TGTGCCAGCAGCTTAGAGAGGACAGGGGGCGAAGGGCAGCCCCAGCATTTT. This codes for CASSLERTGGEGQPQHF.

This chain joins TRBV5-1 and TRBJ1-1; no definite D call. Germline CDR1 and CDR2: SGHRS and YFSETQ. This CDR3 comprises 14 residues. V gave up 0 bases and J gave up 4 bases, with 10 bases separating them. The CDR3 reads CASSLEQVSTEAFF. The CDR3 nucleotides are TGCGCCAGCAGCTTGGAGCAAGTGAGCACTGAAGCTTTCTTT.

The chain links TRBV27 to TRBJ2-3; possibly TRBD2 for D (5 bases). The germline gives CDR1 MNHEY, CDR2 SMNVEV (reference sequence). The CDR3 is 17 residues long. V lost 1 base to trimming and J lost 1 base, with 15 bases between them. CDR3 sequence: CASSLFASPGGTDTQYF. In DNA, the CDR3 is TGTGCCAGCAGTTTATTCGCTAGCCCCGGGGGCACAGATACGCAGTATTTT.

The sample holds a few counts of this clone. The chain has TRBV10-2 and TRBJ2-6; D is ambiguous. The V end lost 0 bases, the J end lost 4 bases, and 4 bases lay between the germline ends. This CDR3 contains 14 residues. In germline, CDR1 is WSHSY, CDR2 SAAADI. The CDR3 loop reads CASSESRGANVLTF. CDR3 coding DNA: TGCGCCAGCAGTGAGTCGCGGGGGGCCAACGTCCTGACTTTC.

With respect to this clone: The same CDR3 is also encoded by other DNA sequences in this sample. The chain has TRBV7-8 and TRBJ2-1; 9 nucleotides agree with TRBD2. The CDR3 sequence is 15 residues long. The V and J ends lost 4 bases and 4 bases, in that order; junction bases with no gene match: 5. CDR1 SGHVS and CDR2 FQNEAQ come from the germline V gene. The CDR3 DNA is TGTGCCAGCAGCTCAAGCGGGAGGCGATACAATGAGCAGTTCTTC. It specifies CASSSSGRRYNEQFF.

This clone has more than one count but fewer than ten. The chain carries TRBV7-2 and TRBJ2-7, with D perhaps TRBD2 (5 bases). V was trimmed by 1 base and J by 2 bases, leaving 12 bases between them. The CDR3 extends over 15 amino acids. In germline, CDR1 is SGHTA, CDR2 FQGNSA. CDR3 sequence: CASSLEVAHAYEQYF. DNA for the CDR3: TGTGCCAGCAGCTTAGAGGTAGCGCACGCCTACGAGCAGTACTTC.

In this sample, this clone is medium-sized. The gene calls are TRBV4-1 and TRBJ1-1; weak D call: TRBD1 (6 bases). Germline assignment: CDR1 MGHRA and CDR2 YSYEKL. V lost 0 bases, J lost 1 base, and 9 bases lay in between. The CDR3 totals 15 residues. CDR3: CASSQDPTGNTEAFF. The DNA of the CDR3 is TGCGCCAGCAGCCAAGACCCGACAGGGAACACTGAAGCTTTCTTT.

J is TRBJ2-1 and V is TRBV6-1; TRBD2 aligns across 11 bases. Germline trimming cut 4 bases from V and 9 bases from J; bases unmatched to any gene: 11. This CDR3 contains 16 residues. Germline CDR1 is MNHNS and CDR2 is SASEGT. The CDR3: CASSAQNSGGAVEQFF. The CDR3 bases are TGTGCCAGCAGTGCCCAAAATAGCGGGGGGGCCGTTGAGCAGTTCTTC.

The chain is built from TRBV7-9 and TRBJ1-2; no definite D call. Germline V gene sequence: CDR1 SEHNR, CDR2 FQNEAQ (reference sequence). V was clipped by 3 bases and J by 4 bases, with 12 bases between them. The CDR3 runs 14 residues. This CDR3 is CASSLEGAVYGYTF. The DNA for the CDR3 is TGTGCCAGCAGCTTGGAAGGAGCCGTCTATGGCTACACCTTC.

This rearrangement joins TRBV19 to TRBJ1-5, with TRBD1 matching over 8 bases. Germline-derived CDR1 and CDR2 are LNHDA and SQIVND (reference sequence). V trimming: 9 bases; J trimming: 6 bases; junction bases outside the gene matches: 10. The CDR3 sequence is 14 residues long. CDR3 protein: CASDKGQGSQPQHF. As DNA, the CDR3 is TGTGCCAGCGATAAAGGACAGGGAAGTCAGCCCCAGCATTTT. The full variable domain, completed using reference TRBV19 and TRBJ1-5, is DGGITQSPKYLFRKEGQNVTLSCEQNLNHDAMYWYRQDPGQGLRLIYYSQIVNDFQKGDIAEGYSVSREKKESFPLTVTSAQKNPTAFYLCASDKGQGSQPQHFGDGTRLSIL.

About this clone: This sample includes further DNA sequences coding for the same CDR3. The chain joins TRBV30 to TRBJ1-6; D not resolved. CDR1 and CDR2 (germline): GTSNPN, SVGIG (reference sequence). V lost 0 bases, J lost 5 bases, and 17 bases lay in between. This CDR3 region has 17 residues. This chain's CDR3 is CAWSVRGGWGDNSPLHF. The CDR3 nucleotides are TGTGCCTGGAGTGTACGAGGAGGGTGGGGTGATAATTCACCCCTCCACTTT.